The rows below give T cell receptor beta chains drawn from one sample of a study of response to subunit inactivated influenza vaccine. TCRdb fed the RT-PCR reads into MiXCR, producing one record per CDR3 protein. The sample lists about 540,000 distinct CDR3 sequences, 20% to 25% occurring once. A further study also used this sample, focusing on T cells expressing NK-cell markers.

This specimen was CD4+ T cells sorted from PBMCs, taken 11 to 12 days after vaccination. These receptor sequences come from a man aged 45 to 65 who received an inactivated influenza vaccine. Each CDR3 is given with its conserved first and last residue. The D gene is left open where the match is weak. The size entry is marked missing in some rows and otherwise reads once, few, many or a size class.

v_gene	d_gene	j_gene	abundance	CDR3nt	CDR3aa
TRBV15	TRBD2	TRBJ2-3	few	TGTGCCACCAGCAGGCCAGGACTAGCGGGACTAACAGATACGCAGTATTTT	CATSRPGLAGLTDTQYF
TRBV3-1	TRBD1	TRBJ2-2	few	TGTGCCACAGGTAGACAGGGCTCGAACACCGGGGAGCTGTTTTTT	CATGRQGSNTGELFF
TRBV28	.	TRBJ1-1	.	.	CASILGSMNTEAFF
TRBV24-1	TRBD2	TRBJ2-5	few	TGTGCCACCAGTGACCCTATATCTAGCGGGAGAGAAGAGACCCAGTACTTC	CATSDPISSGREETQYF
TRBV27	.	TRBJ1-4	few	TGTGCCAGCAGTTTAGAGGGGCTTCTAGGCGAAAAACTGTTTTTT	CASSLEGLLGEKLFF
TRBV18	.	TRBJ2-1	.	TGTGCCAGCTCACCACGGGACGTTAGAGGTGGAGGTGAGCAGTTCTTC	CASSPRDVRGGGEQFF
TRBV7-1	.	TRBJ2-6	.	TGTGCCAGCAGCTCTTTCCCTCCAACCCTGGGGGGGCATGGGACTGGGGCCAACGTCCTGACTTTC	CASSSFPPTLGGHGTGANVLTF
TRBV20-1	.	TRBJ1-4	.	TGCAGTGCTAGGGGGGAGTTTAATGAAAAACTGTTTTTT	CSARGEFNEKLFF
TRBV6-5	.	TRBJ2-7	.	TGTGCCAGCAGTTCTGCGGGCGGGACCGGCTACGAGCAGTACTTC	CASSSAGGTGYEQYF
TRBV2	.	TRBJ2-2	.	TGTGCCAGCAGTGGACAGAAAAGGGGGTCCAGCGCCGGGGAGCTGTTTTTT	CASSGQKRGSSAGELFF
TRBV12-3/TRBV12-4	TRBD2	TRBJ2-2	few	TGTGCCAGCAGTTTAGGAGGACTAGCGGGGGGGAATCCCGGGGAGCTGTTTTTT	CASSLGGLAGGNPGELFF
TRBV19	TRBD2	TRBJ2-7	.	TGTGCCAGTAGCGGGAGGGCCAATCTCTACGAGCAGTACTTC	CASSGRANLYEQYF
TRBV20-1	TRBD2	TRBJ2-4	.	TGCAGTGCTAGCTCTCGACAGGGACTAGCGGTAAACATTCAGTACTTC	CSASSRQGLAVNIQYF
TRBV29-1	.	TRBJ2-3	.	TGCAGCGTTGCGGCTAGCGAGGCAGATACGCAGTATTTT	CSVAASEADTQYF
TRBV20-1	.	TRBJ2-1	many	TGCAGTGCTAGAGATCCCGGCTCGAGGGGGGGTATTAATGAGCAGTTCTTC	CSARDPGSRGGINEQFF
TRBV6-2/TRBV6-3	.	TRBJ2-1	few	TGTGCCAGCAGTTACTCGAGTACCTACAATGAGCAGTTCTTC	CASSYSSTYNEQFF
TRBV5-1	TRBD1	TRBJ1-1	few	TGCGCCAGCAGCTTTCCGGGACAGGGTAATGAAGCTTTCTTT	CASSFPGQGNEAFF
TRBV4-2	TRBD1	TRBJ1-5	.	TGTGCCAGCAGCCAATATGGGACAGGGGACCAGCCCCAGCATTTT	CASSQYGTGDQPQHF